These 22 T cell receptor beta chains were sequenced from one sample in a study of CD8+ T cells in alopecia areata. This sample's treatment: oral pan-JAK inhibitor, 5-10 mg twice daily. Isolated RNA was reverse transcribed into cDNA used as the sequencing template. The repertoire was sequenced with immunoSEQ multiplex PCR; TCRdb's copy has only in-frame clones and lacks some. This sample has over 150,000 clones, with roughly 50% found just once. The sample consisted of CD8+ T cells sorted from blood, taken at week 24, from a patient treated with tofacitinib. These receptors all come from a human donor with alopecia areata.

The V and J genes are TRBV29-1 and TRBJ2-5; D unresolved. Germline V gives CDR1 SQVTM, CDR2 ANQGSEA. CDR3 size: 13 residues. The V and J ends lost 3 bases and 0 bases respectively, with 8 bases between them. CDR3 DNA sequence: TGCAGCGTTGACGGCTCTTACCAAGAGACCCAGTACTTC. This gives the protein CSVDGSYQETQYF.

V gene TRBV29-1 combines with J gene TRBJ2-1, with 7 bases aligning to TRBD2. This CDR3 comprises 13 residues. Germline CDR1 reads SQVTM; CDR2 reads ANQGSEA. Germline trimming cut 2 bases from V and 7 bases from J; bases unmatched to any gene: 5. This CDR3 is CSVEPREGNEQFF. The CDR3 bases are TGCAGCGTTGAACCCAGGGAGGGTAATGAGCAGTTCTTC.

This clone turned up a few times. This sequence joins TRBV14 and TRBJ2-2; D call uncertain. Trimming pared 1 base from V and 4 bases from J, leaving 10 bases between. This CDR3 comprises 15 residues. In germline, CDR1 is SGHDN, CDR2 FVKESK. The CDR3 DNA reads as TGTGCCAGCAGCCAAGGGCCAAAGGTCACCGGGGAGCTGTTTTTT. This gives the protein CASSQGPKVTGELFF.

This clone was seen only once. The rearrangement uses TRBV10-2 and TRBJ1-1; tentative D call: TRBD1 (6 bases). CDR1 is WSHSY, CDR2 SAAADI, per germline. V was cut by 9 bases and J by 2 bases, with 19 bases left in between. This CDR3 is 15 amino acids long. CDR3 sequence: CASISGGRRNTEAFF. DNA for the CDR3: TGCGCCAGTATCTCCGGGGGGCGCAGAAACACTGAAGCTTTCTTT.

A note on this clone: Other DNA sequences from this sample encode an identical CDR3 as well. J is TRBJ2-3 and V is TRBV13; D ambiguous. The CDR3 runs to 13 residues. Deletions cut 5 bases from V and 2 bases from J, with 8 bases between. The germline V gene has CDR1 PRHDT and CDR2 FYEKMQ (reference sequence). This chain's CDR3 is CASSRGNTDTQYF. In nucleotides, the CDR3 is TGTGCCAGCAGCAGAGGAAACACAGATACGCAGTATTTT.

This clone was counted only a few times. The V and J genes are TRBV28 and TRBJ2-1; 10 nucleotides line up with TRBD2. The CDR3 has 13 amino acids. The junction had 2 bases not matched to a gene; V was cut back by 9 bases and J by 3 bases. The germline gives CDR1 MDHEN, CDR2 SYDVKM. Here the CDR3 reads CASSSGGYNEQFF. CDR3 DNA sequence: TGTGCCAGTTCTAGCGGGGGCTACAATGAGCAGTTCTTC.

The chain employs TRBV15 and TRBJ1-2; D gene unclear. The germline V gene encodes CDR1 LNHNV and CDR2 YYDKDF (reference sequence). The V and J ends lost 3 bases and 4 bases respectively, with 15 bases between them. The CDR3 has 15 residues. The DNA of the CDR3 is TGTGCCACCAGCAGCGAGGACCGAAGCGTCTATGGCTACACCTTC. Its translation is CATSSEDRSVYGYTF. Supplemented by reference TRBV15 and TRBJ1-2, the full variable domain reads DAMVIQNPRYQVTQFGKPVTLSCSQTLNHNVMYWYQQKSSQAPKLLFHYYDKDFNNEADTPDNFQSRRPNTSFCFLDIRSPGLGDTAMYLCATSSEDRSVYGYTFGSGTRLTVV.

The V gene is TRBV4-3, the J gene TRBJ1-1; the match to TRBD1 covers 7 bases. The CDR3 totals 14 residues. Germline CDR1 reads LGHNA; CDR2 reads YSLEER. Trimming took 3 bases from V and 3 from J; bases not matched to a gene: 4. The CDR3 protein is CASSQRQGDTEAFF. The CDR3 DNA sequence: TGCGCCAGCAGCCAGCGACAGGGCGACACTGAAGCTTTCTTT.

This rearrangement joins TRBV4-3 to TRBJ1-5; D is ambiguous. The CDR3 spans 13 residues. The V end lost 1 base, the J end lost 5 bases, and 6 bases lay between the germline ends. CDR1 LGHNA and CDR2 YSLEER come from the germline V gene. CDR3 region: CASSQALYQPQHF. The CDR3, as DNA: TGCGCCAGCAGCCAAGCTTTGTATCAGCCCCAGCATTTT.

The table lists this clone with a count of one. The V gene is TRBV5-6, the J gene TRBJ2-3; D ambiguous. Germline CDR1 reads SGHDT; CDR2 reads YYEEEE. CDR3 length: 13 residues. The germline V and J ends were trimmed by 5 bases and 11 bases, with 18 bases remaining between them. CDR3 loop: CASRPGSALKQYF. CDR3 bases: TGTGCCAGCAGGCCCGGATCGGCGCTAAAGCAGTATTTT.

This clone was counted a few times. The chain employs TRBV2 and TRBJ2-5, with D perhaps TRBD1 or TRBD2 (5 bases each). The germline V gene encodes CDR1 SNHLY and CDR2 FYNNEI. Trimming removed 6 bases at V and 5 bases at J, with 22 bases between. This CDR3 has 16 amino acids. CDR3 residues: CASRITSLGDEETQYF. The CDR3 DNA is TGTGCCAGCAGAATAACTTCACTAGGGGATGAGGAGACCCAGTACTTC.

The chain carries TRBV10-2 and TRBJ2-2; D is perhaps TRBD1 (5 bases). In germline, CDR1 is WSHSY, CDR2 SAAADI. Trimming pared 0 bases from V and 5 bases from J, leaving 13 bases between. This CDR3 spans 16 amino acids. CDR3 region: CASSESGQGITGELFF. CDR3 nucleotides: TGCGCCAGCAGTGAGTCGGGGCAGGGAATAACCGGGGAGCTGTTTTTT.

The V and J genes are TRBV7-8 and TRBJ2-7; a possible D gene is TRBD2 (6 bases). V lost 6 bases and J 2 bases, leaving 11 bases between the germline ends. Germline lookup yields CDR1 SGHVS and CDR2 FQNEAQ. The CDR3 runs to 13 residues. CDR3 bases: TGTGCCAGCAGGCGGGACCTCACCTACGAGCAGTACTTC. This gives the protein CASRRDLTYEQYF.

The rearrangement joins TRBV29-1 to TRBJ2-1, with 8 positions matching TRBD2. The CDR3 is made up of 14 amino acids. From germline, CDR1 is SQVTM and CDR2 ANQGSEA. The CDR3 reads CNLMASGGHNEQFF. The CDR3 nucleotides read TGCAACCTCATGGCCAGCGGGGGTCACAATGAGCAGTTCTTC.

The chain combines TRBV27 with TRBJ2-1; no clear D gene. V was cut by 1 base and J by 9 bases, with 10 bases left in between. Per germline, CDR1 MNHEY and CDR2 SMNVEV (reference sequence). The CDR3 is made up of 13 amino acids. The CDR3 loop reads CASSLFAGTEQFF. DNA of the CDR3: TGTGCCAGCAGTTTATTCGCTGGTACTGAGCAGTTCTTC.

This chain joins TRBV19 and TRBJ2-1; TRBD2 matches 11 bases. Germline-derived CDR1 and CDR2 are LNHDA and SQIVND (reference sequence). The V gene end was trimmed by 5 bases and the J gene end by 8 bases; junction bases not matched to a gene: 14. This CDR3 has 17 amino acids. The CDR3 is CASSDPYSGGAIHEQFF. The CDR3 DNA reads TGTGCCAGTAGTGATCCCTATAGCGGGGGGGCTATCCATGAGCAGTTCTTC.

The CDR3 nucleotides are TGTGCCAGCAGCCAACAGGGCGGGCGGAACACTGAAGCTTTCTTT. This sequence encodes CASSQQGGRNTEAFF. The V gene is TRBV7-9, the J gene TRBJ1-1; TRBD1 is a possible D gene (6 bases). CDR3 length equals 15 residues. The V and J ends lost 5 bases and 1 base respectively, with 14 bases between them. Per germline, CDR1 SEHNR and CDR2 FQNEAQ (reference sequence).

This clone showed up just a few times. V gene TRBV10-3 combines with J gene TRBJ1-5, with D possibly TRBD1 on 5 matching bases. The CDR3 length is 14 residues. V was cut by 3 bases and J by 4 bases, with 10 bases left in between. Germline values: CDR1 ENHRY, CDR2 SYGVKD. In DNA form, the CDR3 reads TGTGCCATCAGTGAACCCGGGACTAATCAGCCCCAGCATTTT. Protein: CAISEPGTNQPQHF.

This clone was observed a handful of times. The V and J genes are TRBV29-1 and TRBJ1-2; D unresolved. The germline V gene encodes CDR1 SQVTM and CDR2 ANQGSEA. The CDR3 totals 13 residues. V dropped 6 bases and J dropped 6 bases, with 17 bases sitting between them. This CDR3 reads CSVHLGFDNGYTF. For the CDR3, the DNA is TGCAGCGTCCACCTGGGTTTCGATAATGGCTACACCTTC.

The gene calls are TRBV5-1 and TRBJ2-3, with TRBD2 as a possible D gene (6 bases). This CDR3 has 14 amino acids. The V and J ends lost 5 bases and 5 bases respectively, with 15 bases between them. Germline V gene sequence: CDR1 SGHRS, CDR2 YFSETQ. The chain's CDR3 is CASRPRGRLDTQYF. Written as DNA, the CDR3 is TGCGCCAGCAGACCCCGGGGGAGGTTAGATACGCAGTATTTT.

The CDR3 protein is CASSLESSPLHF. In nucleotides, the CDR3 is TGTGCCAGCAGCTTAGAGAGTTCACCCCTCCACTTT. The chain recombines TRBV13 with TRBJ1-6; D is unclear. Germline assignment: CDR1 PRHDT and CDR2 FYEKMQ (reference sequence). CDR3 size: 12 residues. V was cut by 1 base and J by 9 bases, with 4 bases left in between.

This clone has a handful of counts. The chain couples TRBV4-3 to TRBJ1-1; D ambiguous. Germline CDR1 LGHNA, CDR2 YSLEER. V was shortened by 1 base and J by 7 bases, with 4 bases between the two germline ends. This CDR3 region has 11 residues. For the CDR3, the DNA is TGCGCCAGCAGCCAAGGGTATGAAGCTTTCTTT. It is translated as CASSQGYEAFF.